These T cell receptor beta chains were read from a single sample in a study of T cells in Graves' hyperthyroidism and ophthalmopathy. TCRdb used MiXCR to reprocess the multiplex PCR reads, holding one entry per CDR3 protein. Of 530,000 or so distinct CDR3 sequences in the sample, roughly 15% were seen once. The sequenced sample was blood. Every receptor here comes from a woman younger than 35 with Graves' ophthalmopathy. Both conserved end residues are part of each CDR3. The D gene is left open where the match is weak. The size entry is marked missing in some rows and otherwise reads once, few, many or a size class.

>TRBD1|TRBV7-2|TRBJ2-6|few
CASSSGGTYSGANVLTF
TGTGCCAGCAGCTCAGGGGGAACCTACTCTGGGGCCAACGTCCTGACTTTC
>.|TRBV30|TRBJ2-1|.
CAWSVGVEQFF
TGTGCCTGGAGTGTAGGGGTTGAGCAGTTCTTC
>.|TRBV11-2|TRBJ2-5|many
CASTLGGPYATQYF
TGTGCCAGCACCCTAGGGGGACCCTATGCGACCCAGTACTTC
>TRBD1|TRBV6-1|TRBJ1-2|few
CASSEVRRGRLNYGYTF
TGTGCCAGCAGTGAAGTACGGAGGGGGCGACTCAACTATGGCTACACCTTC
>.|TRBV7-8|TRBJ1-2|.
CASRFRDHGYTF
TGTGCCAGCAGATTCAGGGATCATGGCTACACCTTC
>.|TRBV4-2|TRBJ2-7|few
CASSQESGGGRDEQYF
TGTGCCAGCAGCCAAGAGTCCGGCGGGGGCCGGGACGAGCAGTACTTC
>.|TRBV11-3|TRBJ2-5|.
CASSLVGKEETQHF
TGTGCCAGCAGCTTAGTTGGCAAGGAAGAGACCCAGCACTTC
>TRBD1|TRBV19|TRBJ1-1|.
CASRTGVTNTEAFF
TGTGCCAGTAGGACAGGGGTTACGAACACTGAAGCTTTCTTT
>.|TRBV18|TRBJ2-3|many
CASSPPSTDTQYF
TGTGCCAGCTCACCACCCAGCACAGATACGCAGTATTTT
>.|TRBV7-9|TRBJ2-2|many
CASSSVNTGELFF
TGTGCCAGCAGCTCCGTCAATACGGGGGAGCTGTTTTTT
>TRBD2|TRBV12-3/TRBV12-4|TRBJ2-2|once
CASSNRLGRESAGELFF
TGTGCCAGCAGTAATAGACTAGGGCGGGAGAGCGCCGGGGAGCTGTTTTTT
>.|TRBV6-1|TRBJ1-3|.
CATRTRGGVSNSGNTIYF
TGTGCCACCAGGACCCGAGGGGGAGTATCAAACTCTGGAAACACCATATATTTT
>.|TRBV12-3/TRBV12-4|TRBJ1-2|few
CASITGTLGNGYTF
TGTGCCAGCATCACAGGCACTTTGGGGAATGGCTACACCTTC
>TRBD2|TRBV7-8|TRBJ2-3|few
CASSLGGGAGTDTQYF
TGTGCCAGCAGCTTAGGCGGGGGGGCTGGCACAGATACGCAGTATTTT
>TRBD1|TRBV3-1|TRBJ2-1|many
CASSRQGYEQFF
TGTGCCAGCAGCCGACAGGGCTATGAGCAGTTCTTC
>TRBD1|TRBV5-4|TRBJ2-7|.
CASSEATGDYEQYF
TGTGCCAGCAGCGAGGCGACAGGGGACTACGAGCAGTACTTC
>.|TRBV30|TRBJ1-6|few
CAWSQSSYNSPLHF
TGTGCCTGGAGTCAGAGCTCCTATAATTCACCCCTCCACTTT
>.|TRBV28|TRBJ2-3|.
CASSLPWGTDTQYF
TGTGCCAGCAGCCTCCCTTGGGGCACAGATACGCAGTATTTT
>.|TRBV27|TRBJ2-7|many
CASSFSSSPYEQYF
TGTGCCAGCAGTTTTAGCTCGTCCCCGTACGAGCAGTACTTC
>.|TRBV30|TRBJ1-1|many
CAWTQRTMNTEAFF
TGTGCCTGGACCCAGCGTACCATGAACACTGAAGCTTTCTTT
>TRBD2|TRBV19|TRBJ2-1|few
CASLSSTSGRNEQFF
TGTGCCAGCCTATCGTCGACTAGCGGGAGAAATGAGCAGTTCTTC
>.|TRBV24-1|TRBJ1-1|few
CATSDTIGGNTEAFF
TGTGCCACCAGTGACACCATCGGAGGGAACACTGAAGCTTTCTTT
>.|TRBV11-2|TRBJ2-1|many
CASTEGGGTGREQFF
TGTGCCAGCACCGAAGGGGGGGGAACGGGACGGGAGCAGTTCTTC
>TRBD1|TRBV24-1|TRBJ2-1|many
CATSDSGTGGRGQFF
TGTGCCACCAGTGATTCTGGGACAGGGGGTCGGGGGCAGTTCTTC
>.|TRBV12-3/TRBV12-4|TRBJ1-5|many
CASSLGSYSNQPQHF
TGTGCCAGCAGTTTGGGCAGTTATAGCAATCAGCCCCAGCATTTT
>TRBD1|TRBV7-9|TRBJ1-2|.
CAITDRGRGYGYTF
TGTGCCATCACCGACAGGGGGCGAGGGTATGGCTACACCTTC
>.|TRBV28|TRBJ2-3|many
CASSASGSGFTDTQYF
TGTGCCAGCAGTGCGTCGGGTAGCGGCTTCACAGATACGCAGTATTTT
>.|TRBV7-3|TRBJ2-1|few
CASSLTSGPYEQFF
TGTGCCAGCAGCTTAACGTCCGGTCCCTACGAGCAGTTCTTC
>.|TRBV6-1|TRBJ2-2|few
CASSPVRGRVGELFF
TGTGCCAGCAGTCCTGTCCGGGGGCGTGTCGGGGAGCTGTTTTTT
>.|TRBV20-1|TRBJ2-6|.
CSARGTGRRVGANVLTF
TGCAGTGCTAGAGGAACAGGGAGACGGGTCGGGGCCAACGTCCTGACTTTC
>TRBD2|TRBV6-2/TRBV6-3|TRBJ2-3|many
CASSSGLVVTDTQYF
TGTGCCAGCAGTTCGGGACTAGTTGTCACAGATACGCAGTATTTT
>.|TRBV5-5|TRBJ1-1|many
CASRPGGNTEAFF
TGTGCCAGCCGCCCCGGGGGGAACACTGAAGCTTTCTTT
>.|TRBV5-1|TRBJ2-2|few
CASSLGGTKNTGELFF
TGCGCCAGCAGCTTGGGAGGGACCAAGAACACCGGGGAGCTGTTTTTT
>.|TRBV6-1|TRBJ1-1|many
CASSEETGLEAFF
TGTGCCAGCAGTGAAGAGACAGGCCTTGAAGCTTTCTTT
>.|TRBV18|TRBJ2-1|many
CASSPKGPSYNEQFF
TGTGCCAGCTCACCAAAGGGCCCCTCCTACAATGAGCAGTTCTTC
>TRBD2|TRBV20-1|TRBJ2-5|many
CSASPETGRGQETQYF
TGCAGTGCTAGCCCCGAAACCGGGAGGGGCCAAGAGACCCAGTACTTC
>.|TRBV5-6|TRBJ1-2|many
CASIQRRGVTGGYTF
TGTGCCAGCATCCAGAGAAGAGGGGTAACGGGTGGCTACACCTTC
>.|TRBV2|TRBJ2-3|many
CASLLNHLKFTDTQYF
TGTGCCAGCCTCTTGAATCATCTAAAATTCACAGATACGCAGTATTTT
>TRBD2|TRBV28|TRBJ2-3|many
CASLGLAGGYTDTQYF
TGTGCCAGTCTTGGACTAGCGGGGGGGTACACAGATACGCAGTATTTT
>.|TRBV15|TRBJ1-1|many
CATSRDTWGTEAFF
TGTGCCACCAGCAGGGACACGTGGGGCACTGAAGCTTTCTTT
>TRBD1|TRBV18|TRBJ1-2|few
CASSPGTDKDYYGYTF
TGTGCCAGCTCACCGGGGACAGACAAGGACTACTATGGCTACACCTTC
>.|TRBV29-1|TRBJ1-1|.
CSVGPGDPEAFF
TGCAGCGTTGGGCCGGGGGACCCAGAAGCTTTCTTT
>.|TRBV4-2|TRBJ1-6|few
CASSQDSSNTVGPLHF
TGTGCCAGCAGCCAAGATTCCTCCAACACAGTCGGACCCCTCCACTTT
>.|TRBV5-1|TRBJ1-6|few
CASSLTEYNSPLHF
TGCGCCAGCAGCTTGACAGAATATAATTCACCCCTCCACTTT
>.|TRBV2|TRBJ1-2|many
CASSEVIGGQGYTF
TGTGCCAGCAGTGAAGTGATCGGGGGGCAAGGCTACACCTTC
>.|TRBV9|TRBJ2-3|.
CASSLERSRGVYF
TGTGCCAGCAGCCTGGAGCGGAGCCGCGGAGTGTATTTT
>.|TRBV5-5|TRBJ1-2|many
CASTLYGEVGGYTF
TGTGCCAGCACCCTGTACGGGGAGGTGGGTGGCTACACCTTC
>TRBD1|TRBV20-1|TRBJ1-5|.
CSAGDRGPQPQHF
TGCAGTGCAGGGGACAGGGGGCCTCAGCCCCAGCATTTT
>TRBD1|TRBV15|TRBJ2-7|few
CATSRDRQGRIYEQYF
TGTGCCACCAGCAGGGATAGACAGGGACGGATCTACGAGCAGTACTTC
>.|TRBV4-1|TRBJ2-5|.
CASSLEGRDQETQYF
TGCGCCAGCAGTCTTGAGGGGAGAGATCAAGAGACCCAGTACTTC
>.|TRBV7-9|TRBJ2-3|few
CASSEGGQRTDTQYF
TGTGCCAGCAGCGAGGGGGGGCAGCGGACAGATACGCAGTATTTT
>.|TRBV6-1|TRBJ1-6|.
CASKEQGPFHNSPLHF
TGTGCCAGCAAGGAACAGGGACCGTTCCATAATTCACCCCTCCACTTT
>TRBD1|TRBV7-2|TRBJ1-4|few
CASSQGTAIKKLFF
TGTGCCAGCAGCCAAGGGACAGCCATCAAAAAACTGTTTTTT
>.|TRBV30|TRBJ1-2|many
CAWSLSFSNGYTF
TGTGCCTGGAGTCTATCATTTTCGAATGGCTACACCTTC
>TRBD2|TRBV2|TRBJ2-7|many
CASIGGSYEQYF
TGTGCCAGCATCGGGGGGTCCTACGAGCAGTACTTC
>TRBD1|TRBV2|TRBJ1-5|many
CASRGDRTGDNQPQHF
TGTGCCAGCAGGGGAGATCGGACAGGGGACAATCAGCCCCAGCATTTT
>TRBD2|TRBV5-1|TRBJ2-1|many
CASSMSSGSSYNEQFF
TGCGCCAGCAGCATGTCTAGCGGCAGCTCCTACAATGAGCAGTTCTTC